What follows is one TCR beta chain and its context. Its cognate antigen is unknown. This entry comes from a study of monozygotic twins with inflammatory bowel disease. The study, taken as a whole, reports: IBD patients share fewer clonotypes with other people than healthy twins do, especially with disease activity.

The authors used about 3,500 ng of total RNA per TCR library. Following a re-call of the 5' RACE reads, TCRdb has one entry per CDR3 protein and lacks DNA. The sample table sets out 350,000 to 550,000 distinct CDR3 sequences. The CDR3 is 14 amino acids. The clonotype was recovered from a human donor with ulcerative colitis or Crohn's disease, or a healthy co-twin of an affected twin (not recorded which). What was sequenced was blood. The gene calls are TRBV12-3 or TRBV12-4 and TRBJ1-5; TCRdb selects TRBD1, and the lack of DNA leaves this call unchecked. The CDR3 protein is CASITGTGNQPQHF.